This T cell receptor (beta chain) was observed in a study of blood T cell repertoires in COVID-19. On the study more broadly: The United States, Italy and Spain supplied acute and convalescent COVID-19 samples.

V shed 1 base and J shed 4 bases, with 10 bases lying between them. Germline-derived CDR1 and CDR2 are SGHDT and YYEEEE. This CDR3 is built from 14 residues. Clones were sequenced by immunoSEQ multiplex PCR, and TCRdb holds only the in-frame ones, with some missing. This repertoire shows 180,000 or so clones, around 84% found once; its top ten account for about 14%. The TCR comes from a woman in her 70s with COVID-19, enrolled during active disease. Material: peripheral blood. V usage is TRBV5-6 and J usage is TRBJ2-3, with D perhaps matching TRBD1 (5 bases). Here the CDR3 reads CASSLQGWADTQYF. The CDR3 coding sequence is TGTGCCAGCAGCTTGCAGGGATGGGCAGATACGCAGTATTTT.